This T cell receptor beta chain derives from a study of blood T cell repertoires in COVID-19. Study in general: Samples taken during acute and convalescent COVID-19 were collected in the United States, Italy and Spain.

V gave up 0 bases and J gave up 4 bases, with 9 bases separating them. Germline V lookup: CDR1 MNHNS, CDR2 SASEGT. The CDR3 is 14 amino acids. Methods used by the authors: Cell counts per sample came from amplifying reference gene primers. Here immunoSEQ multiplex PCR was the method, and the copy in TCRdb shows in-frame clones only, minus some. V, J and clone size derive from that table, while D and trimming were established from the DNA sequence. The sample holds under 250,000 clones, 70% to 90% seen once. The chain uses TRBV6-1 and TRBJ1-2, with D unresolved. Sequenced input: peripheral blood. The receptor was derived from a woman in her 70s with active or convalescent COVID-19. The CDR3 DNA is TGTGCCAGCAGTGAAGCACCAGGCCCCTATGGCTACACCTTC. It is translated as CASSEAPGPYGYTF.